This TCR beta chain was recovered during a study of cytomegalovirus exposure and HLA in healthy donors. For the study at large: Caucasian-associated ancestry cluster membership applied to about 80% of 398 genotyped donors. Whole-study findings and limits: TCR sequences were mostly rare, though some public TCRs occurred in many donors. Sequencing depth roughly uniform across donors was assumed in presence/absence analyses. A previous analysis found most TCR beta V segments productive roughly 87% or roughly 30% of the time.

The V end was cut by 2 bases, the J end by 2 bases, with 9 bases between. The CDR3 runs to 13 residues. Germline V gives CDR1 GTSNPN, CDR2 SVGIG (reference sequence). A multiplex PCR was run with 60 Vbeta primers and 13 Jbeta primers. Clones were sequenced by immunoSEQ multiplex PCR, and TCRdb holds only the in-frame ones, with some missing. The table has some 190,000 clones, about 79% seen once. Notes on this clone: Its antigen is unknown.

The TCR originated in a man aged 18 to 30 in good health and CMV-seronegative. This chain uses TRBV30 with TRBJ1-2; D unclear. Material for sequencing was PBMCs. The CDR3 protein is CAWSPTGNYGYTF. In DNA, the CDR3 is TGTGCCTGGAGTCCCACGGGAAACTATGGCTACACCTTC.